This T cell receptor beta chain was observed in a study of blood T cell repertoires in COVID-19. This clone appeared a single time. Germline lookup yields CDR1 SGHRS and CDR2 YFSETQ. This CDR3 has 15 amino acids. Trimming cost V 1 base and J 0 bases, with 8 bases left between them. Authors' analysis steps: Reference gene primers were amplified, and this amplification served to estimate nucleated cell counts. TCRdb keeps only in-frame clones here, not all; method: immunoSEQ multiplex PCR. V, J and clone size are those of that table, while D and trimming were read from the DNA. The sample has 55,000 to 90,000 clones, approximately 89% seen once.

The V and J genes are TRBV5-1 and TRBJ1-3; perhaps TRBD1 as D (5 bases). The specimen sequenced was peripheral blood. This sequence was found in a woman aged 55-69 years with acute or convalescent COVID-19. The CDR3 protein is CASSLLGLSGNTIYF. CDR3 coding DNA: TGCGCCAGCAGCTTGCTGGGGCTCTCTGGAAACACCATATATTTT.